Sequencing of this TCR beta chain was carried out in a study of blood T cell repertoires in COVID-19. The wider study: Collection of acute and convalescent COVID-19 samples took place in the United States, Italy and Spain. The cDNA or gDNA used as material had been derived from T cells, B-cell-depleted T cells, or PBMCs.

As handled by the study authors: Quantification of nucleated cells was approximated via reference gene primer amplification. Profiling relied on immunoSEQ multiplex PCR, and the TCRdb table lists in-frame clones only, not all of them. The DNA gave D and trimming, while V, J and clone size come from that table. In the table there are 72,000 or so clones, around 82% of which are singletons. Germline assignment: CDR1 SNHLY and CDR2 FYNNEI. V was cut by 4 bases and J by 3 bases, with 7 bases left in between. CDR3 size: 13 residues. This receptor was taken from a man older than 75 with active COVID-19. The chain is built from TRBV2 and TRBJ1-5, with D uncertain. The sequencing input was peripheral blood. The DNA of the CDR3 is TGTGCCAGCAGTGTTGAGAACAATCAGCCCCAGCATTTT. As protein: CASSVENNQPQHF.